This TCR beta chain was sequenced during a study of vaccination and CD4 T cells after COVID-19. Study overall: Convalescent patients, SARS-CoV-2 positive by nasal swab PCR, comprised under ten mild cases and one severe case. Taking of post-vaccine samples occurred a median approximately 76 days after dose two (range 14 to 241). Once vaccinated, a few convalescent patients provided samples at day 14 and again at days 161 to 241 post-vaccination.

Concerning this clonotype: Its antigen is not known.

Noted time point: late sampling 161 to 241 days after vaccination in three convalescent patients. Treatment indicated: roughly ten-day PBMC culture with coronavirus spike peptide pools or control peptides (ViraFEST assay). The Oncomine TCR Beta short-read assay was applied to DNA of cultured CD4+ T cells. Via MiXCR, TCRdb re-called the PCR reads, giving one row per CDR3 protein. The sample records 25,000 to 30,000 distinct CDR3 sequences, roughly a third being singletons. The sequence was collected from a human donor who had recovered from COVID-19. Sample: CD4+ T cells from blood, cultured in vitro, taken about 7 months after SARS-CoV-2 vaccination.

This CDR3 is CASSIRLRWRERGETQYF. CDR3 DNA: TGTGCCAGTAGTATTCGACTTCGATGGCGGGAGCGGGGAGAGACCCAGTACTTC. The V gene is TRBV19, the J gene TRBJ2-5, with 7 bases fitting TRBD2. Trimming took 3 bases from V and 4 from J; bases not matched to a gene: 17. There are 18 residues in the CDR3. Germline CDR1 LNHDA, CDR2 SQIVND (reference sequence).